Described below is a single T cell receptor (beta chain) sequence and its context. Single viable CD3+CD4+CD8-CD45RO+ cells were sorted as the memory CD4+ T cells. There are 14 residues in the CDR3. The junction had 9 bases not matched to a gene; V was cut back by 4 bases and J by 6 bases. Per germline, CDR1 SGDLS and CDR2 YYNGEE. These data belong to a study of memory CD4+ T cells and cytomegalovirus serostatus. Study-level background: Donors were healthy Belgian adults, 10 or so CMV seropositive and roughly 25 seronegative.

Profiled with immunoSEQ multiplex PCR; TCRdb holds only in-frame clones, not every one. The top ten clones hold roughly 0.5% of a sample with tens of thousands of clones, around 72% of them seen once. This clonotype was sampled from an adult in good health and CMV-seronegative. The sequenced sample was memory CD4+ T cells from blood. The chain joins TRBV9 to TRBJ1-1; 7 bases agree with TRBD1. CDR3 DNA: TGTGCCAGCAGCCCAAGACTTCAGGGGGCTGAAGCTTTCTTT. It specifies CASSPRLQGAEAFF. Using reference TRBV9 and TRBJ1-1 for the parts outside the CDR3, the full variable domain is DSGVTQTPKHLITATGQRVTLRCSPRSGDLSVYWYQQSLDQGLQFLIQYYNGEERAKGNILERFSAQQFPDLHSELNLSSLELGDSALYFCASSPRLQGAEAFFGQGTRLTVV.